One and the same sample provided the 25 T cell receptor beta chains below, sequenced in a study of OX40 agonist ivuxolimab in advanced cancers. The table came from immunoSEQ multiplex PCR; TCRdb's copy has only in-frame clones and leaves some out. The sample includes around 25,000 clones, roughly three quarters of them seen just once. The material sequenced was CD4+ or CD8+ T cells sorted from blood, taken in a trial of the OX40 agonist ivuxolimab. These receptors came from an adult with an advanced solid tumor such as melanoma, head and neck, liver or kidney cancer.

CDR3 bases: TGTGCCAGCAGTGAAGCGCTTCGGGCAGCTTACGAGCAGTACTTC. It yields the protein CASSEALRAAYEQYF. The chain combines TRBV2 with TRBJ2-7; D ambiguous. In germline, CDR1 is SNHLY, CDR2 FYNNEI. This CDR3 region has 15 residues. V dropped 0 bases and J dropped 4 bases, with 13 bases sitting between them.

This chain joins TRBV7-8 and TRBJ2-2; tentatively, D is TRBD1 (5 bases). Germline-derived CDR1 and CDR2 are SGHVS and FQNEAQ. The CDR3 has 16 amino acids. Trimming left V 1 base short and J 5 bases short, with 14 bases between. CDR3 amino acids: CASSLGWQGSTGELFF. The CDR3 bases are TGTGCCAGCAGCTTAGGTTGGCAGGGTAGTACCGGGGAGCTGTTTTTT.

CDR3 residues: CASAPSEGAGGDYGYTF. CDR3 nucleotides: TGTGCCAGTGCACCGTCCGAGGGAGCCGGAGGGGACTATGGCTACACCTTC. V and J are TRBV7-3 and TRBJ1-2; possible D gene TRBD1, 5 bases. This CDR3 region has 17 residues. From germline, CDR1 is SGHTA and CDR2 FQGTGA. Trimming took 9 bases from V and 3 from J, leaving 26 bases between them.

This clone came up a few times. This chain connects TRBV11-1 to TRBJ2-1; no definite D call. This CDR3 is built from 13 residues. With 5 bases removed from V and 0 bases from J, the gap between germline ends came to 5 bases. Germline-derived CDR1 and CDR2 are SGHAT and FQDESV (reference sequence). CDR3 sequence: CASSPGSYNEQFF. CDR3 nucleotides: TGTGCCAGCAGCCCAGGCTCCTACAATGAGCAGTTCTTC.

This clone came up once. The chain uses TRBV28 and TRBJ2-2; TRBD1 agrees at 8 bases. This CDR3 spans 15 amino acids. CDR1 and CDR2 (germline): MDHEN, SYDVKM. V dropped 10 bases and J dropped 4; count of bases not matched to a gene: 11. Here the CDR3 reads CATLPGGGITGELFF. In nucleotides, the CDR3 is TGTGCCACCCTTCCAGGGGGCGGTATCACCGGGGAGCTGTTTTTT.

V and J are TRBV30 and TRBJ2-5, with 9 bases that match TRBD2. Germline CDR1 GTSNPN, CDR2 SVGIG (reference sequence). With 0 bases clipped from V and 1 base from J, the junction kept 6 bases outside the gene matches. The CDR3 is made up of 16 amino acids. Here the CDR3 reads CAWSVRSGRLQETQYF. DNA for the CDR3: TGTGCCTGGAGTGTACGTAGCGGGAGACTCCAAGAGACCCAGTACTTC.

This clone was counted only a few times. The chain joins TRBV10-3 to TRBJ1-5; D not certain. With 4 bases removed from V and 3 bases from J, the gap between germline ends came to 10 bases. The germline CDR1 and CDR2 sequences are ENHRY and SYGVKD. This CDR3 has 14 amino acids. CDR3 DNA: TGTGCCATCAGTGTCGACCCGAACAATCAGCCCCAGCATTTT. This codes for CAISVDPNNQPQHF.

The V gene is TRBV28, the J gene TRBJ2-7; D perhaps matches TRBD1 (6 bases). Trimming cost V 2 bases and J 3 bases, with 11 bases left between them. The length of the CDR3 is 14 residues. CDR1 and CDR2 (germline): MDHEN, SYDVKM. The CDR3 nucleotides read TGTGCCAGCAGTTTAGGGGGCCCCCTCTACGAGCAGTACTTC. This sequence encodes CASSLGGPLYEQYF. The entire variable domain, with the rest obtained from reference TRBV28 and TRBJ2-7, is as follows: DVKVTQSSRYLVKRTGEKVFLECVQDMDHENMFWYRQDPGLGLRLIYFSYDVKMKEKGDIPEGYSVSREKKERFSLILESASTNQTSMYLCASSLGGPLYEQYFGPGTRLTVT.

The CDR3 region has the DNA TGTGCCAGCGGTACAGACACTGCAACTAATGAAAAACTGTTTTTT. Its translation is CASGTDTATNEKLFF. The chain employs TRBV28 and TRBJ1-4; no clear D gene. Trimming stripped 8 bases from V and 0 bases from J, with 13 bases between. This CDR3 region has 15 residues. Germline CDR1 reads MDHEN; CDR2 reads SYDVKM.

This clone was observed a single time. The gene calls are TRBV28 and TRBJ2-7; the match to TRBD1 covers 8 bases. The junction had 3 bases not matched to a gene; V was cut back by 6 bases and J by 2 bases. The length of the CDR3 is 13 residues. Germline loops: CDR1 MDHEN, CDR2 SYDVKM. In DNA, the CDR3 is TGTGCCAGCAGGGTGGGACAGGCCTACGAGCAGTACTTC. Amino acids: CASRVGQAYEQYF.

The chain uses TRBV28 and TRBJ2-2; 11 positions agree with TRBD2. V gave up 3 bases and J gave up 5 bases; unmatched junction bases: 5. CDR3 length equals 16 residues. Germline lookup yields CDR1 MDHEN and CDR2 SYDVKM. Written as DNA, the CDR3 is TGTGCCAGCAGTTTTAGCGGGAGGGCTTTAACCGGGGAGCTGTTTTTT. Translated: CASSFSGRALTGELFF. The full variable domain, its missing parts supplied by reference TRBV28 and TRBJ2-2, is DVKVTQSSRYLVKRTGEKVFLECVQDMDHENMFWYRQDPGLGLRLIYFSYDVKMKEKGDIPEGYSVSREKKERFSLILESASTNQTSMYLCASSFSGRALTGELFFGEGSRLTVL.

The chain employs TRBV18 and TRBJ2-7, with 7 nucleotides matching TRBD1. This CDR3 comprises 13 residues. V lost 3 bases, J lost 5 bases, and 4 bases stayed unmatched. Looked up from germline, CDR1 is KGHSH and CDR2 is LQKENI. CDR3 region: CASSPLTGDEQYF. DNA for the CDR3: TGTGCCAGCTCACCCCTCACAGGGGACGAGCAGTACTTC. The full variable domain, rest sourced from reference TRBV18 and TRBJ2-7, is NAGVMQNPRHLVRRRGQEARLRCSPMKGHSHVYWYRQLPEEGLKFMVYLQKENIIDESGMPKERFSAEFPKEGPSILRIQQVVRGDSAAYFCASSPLTGDEQYFGPGTRLTVT.

The CDR3 loop is CASSLDFMNTEAFF. CDR3 bases: TGCGCCAGCAGCTTGGACTTCATGAACACTGAAGCTTTCTTT. The chain recombines TRBV5-1 with TRBJ1-1; D is unresolved. The CDR3 has 14 residues. V lost 0 bases, J lost 0 bases, and 6 bases lay in between. Germline V gives CDR1 SGHRS, CDR2 YFSETQ.

In this sample, this clone turned up once. The chain uses TRBV6-5 and TRBJ1-6; unclear D gene. The V gene lost 6 bases and the J gene lost 7 bases, with 10 bases spanning the gap. The CDR3 totals 13 residues. From germline, CDR1 is MNHEY and CDR2 SVGAGI. In DNA, the CDR3 is TGTGCCAGCAGAGTGTTAGACAATTCACCCCTCCACTTT. Its translation: CASRVLDNSPLHF.

J is TRBJ2-5 and V is TRBV28; tentatively, D is TRBD2 (6 bases). The CDR3 extends over 12 amino acids. The germline CDR1 and CDR2 sequences are MDHEN and SYDVKM. The germline V and J ends were trimmed by 2 bases and 5 bases, with 6 bases remaining between them. The CDR3 sequence is CASSLSGETQYF. As DNA, the CDR3 is TGTGCCAGCAGTTTAAGCGGGGAGACCCAGTACTTC.

J is TRBJ1-1 and V is TRBV25-1; no definite D call. Germline values: CDR1 MGHDK, CDR2 SYGVNS. V lost 0 bases and J lost 1, with 12 bases in between. This CDR3 contains 16 residues. The CDR3 DNA sequence: TGTGCCAGCAGTGAATATGGACCAGCAGGGAACACTGAAGCTTTCTTT. Encoded protein: CASSEYGPAGNTEAFF.

V usage is TRBV6-5 and J usage is TRBJ2-7, with D possibly TRBD2 on 5 matching bases. The CDR3 covers 14 residues. From germline, CDR1 is MNHEY and CDR2 SVGAGI. V gave up 2 bases and J gave up 0 bases, with 8 bases separating them. The CDR3 loop is CASSYNRDSYEQYF. CDR3 DNA: TGTGCCAGCAGTTACAACCGGGACTCCTACGAGCAGTACTTC.

The chain uses TRBV7-8 and TRBJ1-5; TRBD1 aligns across 10 bases. The CDR3 runs 15 residues. Germline CDR1 reads SGHVS; CDR2 reads FQNEAQ. Losses at the gene ends were 2 bases for V and 4 bases for J; bases not matched to a gene: 2. The CDR3 region is CASSLQDRGNQPQHF. CDR3 DNA sequence: TGTGCCAGCAGCTTACAGGACAGGGGGAATCAGCCCCAGCATTTT.

The V and J genes are TRBV6-1 and TRBJ1-2; possibly TRBD1 for D (5 bases). Trimming took off 5 bases at V and 5 bases at J, with 15 bases between the two ends. CDR3 length: 14 residues. The germline CDR1 and CDR2 sequences are MNHNS and SASEGT. CDR3 residues: CASSTQRGEYGYTF. The DNA of the CDR3 is TGTGCCAGCAGTACCCAAAGAGGGGAGTATGGCTACACCTTC.

The chain combines TRBV4-3 with TRBJ2-3; 8 bases agree with TRBD2. This CDR3 contains 19 residues. Germline V gene lookup returns CDR1 LGHNA and CDR2 YSLEER. The V segment lost 0 bases and the J segment 4 bases; nucleotides outside the gene matches: 15. CDR3 sequence: CASSQDWALGAGAPDTQYF. CDR3 DNA: TGCGCCAGCAGCCAAGATTGGGCTTTGGGAGCGGGAGCCCCAGATACGCAGTATTTT.

V and J are TRBV19 and TRBJ2-3; 9 nucleotides match TRBD1. V was pared by 5 bases and J by 5 bases, with 8 bases of the junction left unmatched. The CDR3 length is 15 residues. Germline CDR1 reads LNHDA; CDR2 reads SQIVND (reference sequence). CDR3 in amino acids: CASSPRDRAGDTQYF. CDR3 coding DNA: TGTGCCAGTAGTCCCCGGGACAGGGCGGGAGATACGCAGTATTTT.

The V and J genes are TRBV27 and TRBJ2-3, with 10 bases aligning to TRBD2. The CDR3 is 16 amino acids. The germline gives CDR1 MNHEY, CDR2 SMNVEV (reference sequence). The junction had 13 bases not matched to a gene; V was cut back by 8 bases and J by 5 bases. The CDR3, as DNA: TGTGCCAGCTGTCGAAAAGGGGCTAGCGGGGGAGATACGCAGTATTTT. This gives the protein CASCRKGASGGDTQYF.

The rearrangement joins TRBV11-3 to TRBJ2-2; no firm D call. CDR3 length equals 14 residues. The V and J ends lost 4 bases and 4 bases respectively, with 10 bases between them. Germline V gene data show CDR1 as SGHNT and CDR2 as YENEEA. This CDR3 is CASSSNSLTGELFF. In DNA form, the CDR3 reads TGTGCCAGCAGCTCAAACAGCCTCACCGGGGAGCTGTTTTTT.

V and J are TRBV7-2 and TRBJ1-2; D is unresolved. Trimming cost V 7 bases and J 1 base, with 10 bases left between them. The CDR3 is 13 amino acids. Germline V gene lookup returns CDR1 SGHTA and CDR2 FQGNSA. For the CDR3, the DNA is TGTGCCAGCACCCTCGGACTTAACTATGGCTACACCTTC. It specifies CASTLGLNYGYTF.

The rearrangement joins TRBV7-8 to TRBJ1-2; 9 nucleotides agree with TRBD1. The J segment lost 5 bases and the V segment lost 6 bases, leaving 4 bases of the junction unmatched. Looked up from germline, CDR1 is SGHVS and CDR2 is FQNEAQ. The CDR3 spans 13 residues. In DNA form, the CDR3 reads TGTGCCAGCAGTTATGACAGGGGGTATGGCTACACCTTC. This gives the protein CASSYDRGYGYTF.